Below, 8 T cell receptor beta chains from the same sample are listed, as sequenced in a study of blood T cells in healthy people across ages (dated by TCRdb to the mid-2010s). Library preparation employed 5' RACE. TCRdb lists the instrument as Illumina HiSeq 2500. A second PCR of about 7 to 12 cycles was run with a J-beta primer mix and a sample-barcoded 5' primer. Using fastp at Q25 and MiXCR, TCRdb reprocessed the public reads and kept productive beta chains. Each CDR3 protein gets just one entry, which takes the most common genes and DNA from the rows behind it. This sample comprises about 1.6 million distinct CDR3 sequences, 30% to 40% of them detected only once. The ten largest clones capture about 11% of the sample. Sequencing was done on a sample of blood. These receptors were obtained from a woman aged 25 to 45 in good health.

There are a few counts of this clonotype. The rearrangement links TRBV2 to TRBJ1-4, with unresolved D. The CDR3 is 14 residues long. Trimming removed 4 bases from V and 8 bases from J, with 14 bases in between. Germline values: CDR1 SNHLY, CDR2 FYNNEI. This CDR3 reads CASSATAWKEKLFF. In nucleotides, the CDR3 is TGTGCCAGCAGTGCTACCGCATGGAAAGAAAAACTGTTTTTT. Full variable domain (rest looked up from reference TRBV2 and TRBJ1-4): EPEVTQTPSHQVTQMGQEVILRCVPISNHLYFYWYRQILGQKVEFLVSFYNNEISEKSEIFDDQFSVERPDGSNFTLKIRSTKLEDSAMYFCASSATAWKEKLFFGSGTQLSVL.

The chain combines TRBV28 with TRBJ2-3; TRBD2 matches 11 bases. CDR1 and CDR2 from the germline V gene are MDHEN and SYDVKM. There are 16 residues in the CDR3. The V and J ends lost 2 bases and 2 bases, in that order; junction bases with no gene match: 3. The CDR3 DNA reads TGTGCCAGCAGTTTAAGACTAGCGGGAATCACAGATACGCAGTATTTT. Translating gives CASSLRLAGITDTQYF.

This clonotype was observed a few times. J is TRBJ2-7 and V is TRBV20-1; TRBD1 aligns across 8 bases. Germline assignment: CDR1 DFQATT and CDR2 SNEGSKA (reference sequence). The J segment lost 1 base and the V segment lost 6 bases, leaving 8 bases of the junction unmatched. This CDR3 contains 14 residues. The DNA for the CDR3 is TGCAGTGCACCTGACAGGGGTCTTTCCTACGAGCAGTACTTC. It specifies CSAPDRGLSYEQYF.

A few counts support this clonotype. The rearrangement joins TRBV20-1 to TRBJ1-1; D is possibly TRBD1 (5 bases). V gave up 1 base and J gave up 0 bases, with 18 bases separating them. Germline V CDR1 and CDR2: DFQATT, SNEGSKA (reference sequence). This CDR3 spans 17 amino acids. The CDR3 here is CSARGGSGSRMNTEAFF. The CDR3 DNA follows: TGCAGTGCTAGAGGGGGGTCCGGGTCTCGGATGAACACTGAAGCTTTCTTT.

This rearrangement joins TRBV4-2 to TRBJ1-2; 7 nucleotides match TRBD1. Losses at the gene ends were 0 bases for V and 8 bases for J; bases not matched to a gene: 6. CDR3 length: 14 amino acids. Germline assignment: CDR1 LGHNA and CDR2 YNFKEQ. For the CDR3, the DNA is TGTGCCAGCAGCCAAGATCCGGACAGGTCAGGCTACACCTTC. Translation: CASSQDPDRSGYTF.

This chain joins TRBV29-1 and TRBJ2-3, with TRBD1 matching 7 bases. The CDR3 spans 14 residues. The J segment lost 1 base and the V segment lost 7 bases, leaving 8 bases of the junction unmatched. From germline, CDR1 is SQVTM and CDR2 ANQGSEA. The CDR3 bases are TGCAGCGCCTCAGGGGGAAGGGGCACAGATACGCAGTATTTT. Residues: CSASGGRGTDTQYF.

The chain recombines TRBV3-1 with TRBJ2-3, with 9 bases aligning to TRBD2. The ends lost 10 bases at V and 3 bases at J; junction bases unmatched: 11. Germline V gene sequence: CDR1 LGHDT, CDR2 YNNKEL (reference sequence). The CDR3 is 15 amino acids. CDR3: CATTTSSGDTDTQYF. The CDR3 region has the DNA TGTGCCACAACAACCTCTAGCGGGGATACAGATACGCAGTATTTT.

This clonotype was detected a few times. This rearrangement joins TRBV7-2 to TRBJ2-1, with 8 nucleotides matching TRBD2. The V segment lost 4 bases and the J segment 0 bases; nucleotides outside the gene matches: 5. Germline loops: CDR1 SGHTA, CDR2 FQGNSA. CDR3 size: 16 residues. As DNA, the CDR3 is TGTGCCAGCAGCTCCCTTAGCGGGGTCTCCTACAATGAGCAGTTCTTC. As protein: CASSSLSGVSYNEQFF.